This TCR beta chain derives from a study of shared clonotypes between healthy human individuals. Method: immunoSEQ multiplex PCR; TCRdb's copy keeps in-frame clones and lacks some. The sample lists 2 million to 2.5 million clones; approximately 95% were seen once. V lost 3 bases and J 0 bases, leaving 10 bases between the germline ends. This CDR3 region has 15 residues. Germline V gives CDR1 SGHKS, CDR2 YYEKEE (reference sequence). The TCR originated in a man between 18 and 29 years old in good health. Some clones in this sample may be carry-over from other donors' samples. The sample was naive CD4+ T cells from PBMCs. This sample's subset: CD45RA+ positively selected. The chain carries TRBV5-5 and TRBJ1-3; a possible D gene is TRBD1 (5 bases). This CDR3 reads CASSWDWYSGNTIYF. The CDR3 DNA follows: TGTGCCAGCAGCTGGGACTGGTACTCTGGAAACACCATATATTTT.